The clone carrying this T cell receptor beta chain was found once. These data belong to a study of PD-1 blockade in classical Hodgkin lymphoma. Study in general: Intravenous nivolumab at 3 mg/kg was given to patients every 2 weeks.

CDR3 length: 14 amino acids. V gave up 3 bases and J gave up 5 bases, with 13 bases separating them. Per germline, CDR1 KGHSH and CDR2 LQKENI. Profiling relied on immunoSEQ multiplex PCR, and the TCRdb table lists in-frame clones only, not all of them. The profile shows more than 95,000 clones, about 92% of them singletons. Time point in this sample: cycle 4 day 1 (C4D1), after 5 to 7 weeks of nivolumab. Each patient experienced a relapse that followed autologous stem cell transplantation, and brentuximab vedotin exposure varied. The material sequenced was peripheral blood mononuclear cells (PBMCs), taken before the fourth cycle of nivolumab. V and J are TRBV18 and TRBJ2-5; possible D gene TRBD2, 6 bases. The TCR sequence derives from a human donor with classical Hodgkin lymphoma. In DNA form, the CDR3 reads TGTGCCAGCTCACCGGGGGGTTTGAGCGAGACCCAGTACTTC. This sequence encodes CASSPGGLSETQYF.